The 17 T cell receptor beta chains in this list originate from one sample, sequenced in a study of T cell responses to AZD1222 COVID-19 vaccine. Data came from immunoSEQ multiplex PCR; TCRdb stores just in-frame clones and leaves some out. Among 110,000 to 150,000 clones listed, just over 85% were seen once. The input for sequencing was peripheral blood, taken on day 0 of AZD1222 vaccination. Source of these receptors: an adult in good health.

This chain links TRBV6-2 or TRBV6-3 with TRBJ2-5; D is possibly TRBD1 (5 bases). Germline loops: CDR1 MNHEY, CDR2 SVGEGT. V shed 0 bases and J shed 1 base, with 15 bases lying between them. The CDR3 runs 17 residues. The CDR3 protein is CASSYSLGRVFQETQYF. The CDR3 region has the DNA TGTGCCAGCAGTTACTCCCTTGGCAGGGTTTTCCAAGAGACCCAGTACTTC.

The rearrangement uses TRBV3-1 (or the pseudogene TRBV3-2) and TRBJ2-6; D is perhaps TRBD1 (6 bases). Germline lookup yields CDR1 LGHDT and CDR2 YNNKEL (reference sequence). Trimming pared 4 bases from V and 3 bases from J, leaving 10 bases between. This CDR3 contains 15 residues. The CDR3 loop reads CASSPQGDGANVLTF. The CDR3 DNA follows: TGTGCCAGCAGCCCACAGGGAGATGGGGCCAACGTCCTGACTTTC.

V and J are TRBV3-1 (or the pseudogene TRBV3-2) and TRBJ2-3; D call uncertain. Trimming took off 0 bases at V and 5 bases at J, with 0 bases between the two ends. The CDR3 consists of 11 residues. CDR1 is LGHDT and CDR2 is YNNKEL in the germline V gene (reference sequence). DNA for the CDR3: TGTGCCAGCAGCCAAGAAGATACGCAGTATTTT. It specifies CASSQEDTQYF.

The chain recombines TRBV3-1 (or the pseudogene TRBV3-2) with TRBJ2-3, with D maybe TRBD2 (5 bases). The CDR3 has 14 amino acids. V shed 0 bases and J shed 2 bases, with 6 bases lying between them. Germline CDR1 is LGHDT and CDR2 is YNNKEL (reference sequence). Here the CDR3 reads CASSQDRDTDTQYF. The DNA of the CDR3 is TGTGCCAGCAGCCAAGATCGGGACACAGATACGCAGTATTTT.

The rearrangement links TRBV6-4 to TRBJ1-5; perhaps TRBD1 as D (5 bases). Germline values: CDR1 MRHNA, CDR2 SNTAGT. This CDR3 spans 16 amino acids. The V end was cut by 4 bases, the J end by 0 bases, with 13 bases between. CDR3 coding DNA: TGTGCCAGCAGTGGATCGAGGGGATATAGCAATCAGCCCCAGCATTTT. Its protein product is CASSGSRGYSNQPQHF.

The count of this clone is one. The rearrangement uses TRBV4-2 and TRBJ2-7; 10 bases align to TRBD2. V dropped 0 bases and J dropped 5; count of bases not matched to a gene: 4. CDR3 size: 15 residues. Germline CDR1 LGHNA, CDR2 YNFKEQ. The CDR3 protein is CASSQELAGVHEQYF. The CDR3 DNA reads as TGTGCCAGCAGCCAAGAGCTAGCGGGAGTCCACGAGCAGTACTTC.

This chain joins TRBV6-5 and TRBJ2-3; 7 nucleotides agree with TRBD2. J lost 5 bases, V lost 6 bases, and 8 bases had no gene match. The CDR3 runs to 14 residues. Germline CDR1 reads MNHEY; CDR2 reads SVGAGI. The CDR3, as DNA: TGTGCCAGCAGGTCTAGCGGTGGGGGAGATACGCAGTATTTT. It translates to CASRSSGGGDTQYF.

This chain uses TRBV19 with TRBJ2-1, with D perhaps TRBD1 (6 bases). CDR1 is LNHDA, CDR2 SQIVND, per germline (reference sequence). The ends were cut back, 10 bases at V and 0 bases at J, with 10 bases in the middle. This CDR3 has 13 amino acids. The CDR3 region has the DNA TGTGCCACCGGGACAAGCTCCTACAATGAGCAGTTCTTC. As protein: CATGTSSYNEQFF.

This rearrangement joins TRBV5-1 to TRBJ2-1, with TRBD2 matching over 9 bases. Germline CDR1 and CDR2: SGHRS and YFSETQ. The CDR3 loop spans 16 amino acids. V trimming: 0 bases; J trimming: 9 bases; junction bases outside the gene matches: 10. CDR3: CASSLVSGSSTGEQFF. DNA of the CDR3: TGCGCCAGCAGCTTGGTTAGCGGGAGCTCTACGGGTGAGCAGTTCTTC. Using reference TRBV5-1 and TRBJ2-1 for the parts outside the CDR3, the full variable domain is KAGVTQTPRYLIKTRGQQVTLSCSPISGHRSVSWYQQTPGQGLQFLFEYFSETQRNKGNFPGRFSGRQFSNSRSEMNVSTLELGDSALYLCASSLVSGSSTGEQFFGPGTRLTVL.

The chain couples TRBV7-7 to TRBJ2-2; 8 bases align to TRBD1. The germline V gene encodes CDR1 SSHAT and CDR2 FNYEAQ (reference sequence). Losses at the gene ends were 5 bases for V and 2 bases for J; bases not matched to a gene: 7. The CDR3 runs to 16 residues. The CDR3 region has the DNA TGTGCCAGCAGCGCTCGGACAGGGCCCAACACCGGGGAGCTGTTTTTT. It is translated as CASSARTGPNTGELFF.

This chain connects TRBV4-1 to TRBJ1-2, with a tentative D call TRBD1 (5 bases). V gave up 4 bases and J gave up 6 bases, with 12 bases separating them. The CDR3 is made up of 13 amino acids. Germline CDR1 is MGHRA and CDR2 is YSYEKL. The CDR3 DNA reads TGCGCCAGCAGCCCGCTTGGGGGTCATGGCTACACCTTC. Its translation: CASSPLGGHGYTF.

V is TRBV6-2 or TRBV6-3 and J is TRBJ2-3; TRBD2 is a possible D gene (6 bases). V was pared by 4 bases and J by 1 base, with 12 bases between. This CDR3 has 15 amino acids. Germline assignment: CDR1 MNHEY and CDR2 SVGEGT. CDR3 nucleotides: TGTGCCAGCAGTTTGAATGGCGGGGGCACAGATACGCAGTATTTT. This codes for CASSLNGGGTDTQYF.

This CDR3 reads CASSQGDPNQPQHF. CDR3 bases: TGCGCCAGCAGCCAAGGGGATCCTAATCAGCCCCAGCATTTT. The rearrangement uses TRBV5-1 and TRBJ1-5; weak D call: TRBD1 (5 bases). Germline V CDR1 and CDR2: SGHRS, YFSETQ. V gave up 4 bases and J gave up 4 bases, with 12 bases separating them. This CDR3 is built from 14 residues.

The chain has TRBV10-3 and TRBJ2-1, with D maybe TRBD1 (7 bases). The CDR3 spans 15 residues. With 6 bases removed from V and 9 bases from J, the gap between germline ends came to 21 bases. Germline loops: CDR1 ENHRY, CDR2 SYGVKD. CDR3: CAIRGTTGEAGEQFF. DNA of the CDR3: TGTGCCATCAGGGGAACCACAGGGGAAGCGGGTGAGCAGTTCTTC.

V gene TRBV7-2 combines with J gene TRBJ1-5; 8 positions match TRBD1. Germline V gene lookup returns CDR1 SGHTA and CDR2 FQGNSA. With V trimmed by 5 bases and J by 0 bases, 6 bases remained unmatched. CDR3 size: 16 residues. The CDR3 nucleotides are TGTGCCAGCAGCCGGACAGGGACCTATAGCAATCAGCCCCAGCATTTT. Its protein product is CASSRTGTYSNQPQHF.

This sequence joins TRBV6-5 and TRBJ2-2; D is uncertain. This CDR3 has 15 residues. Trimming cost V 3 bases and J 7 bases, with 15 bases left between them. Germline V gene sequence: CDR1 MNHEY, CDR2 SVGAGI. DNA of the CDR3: TGTGCCAGCAGTTATCTACGCGTTTATAACGGGGAGCTGTTTTTT. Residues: CASSYLRVYNGELFF.

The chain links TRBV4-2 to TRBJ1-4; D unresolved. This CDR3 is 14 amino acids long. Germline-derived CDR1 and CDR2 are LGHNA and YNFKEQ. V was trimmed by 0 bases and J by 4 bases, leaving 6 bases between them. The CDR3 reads CASSQESVNEKLFF. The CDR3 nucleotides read TGTGCCAGCAGCCAAGAATCGGTTAATGAAAAACTGTTTTTT.